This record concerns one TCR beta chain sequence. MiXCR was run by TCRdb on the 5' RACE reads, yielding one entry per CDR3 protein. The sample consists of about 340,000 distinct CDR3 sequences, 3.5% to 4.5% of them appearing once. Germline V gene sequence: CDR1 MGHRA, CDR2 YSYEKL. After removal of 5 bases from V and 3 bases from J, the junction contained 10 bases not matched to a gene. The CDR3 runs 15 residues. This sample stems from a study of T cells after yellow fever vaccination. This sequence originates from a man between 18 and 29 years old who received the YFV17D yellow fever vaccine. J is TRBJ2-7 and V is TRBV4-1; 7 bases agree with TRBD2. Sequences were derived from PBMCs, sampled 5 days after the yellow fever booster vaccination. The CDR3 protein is CASSELAGDRYEQYF. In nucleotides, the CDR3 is TGCGCCAGCAGCGAGCTGGCGGGGGATCGCTACGAGCAGTACTTC.